This T cell receptor beta chain was sequenced for a study of identical twins. After removal of 6 bases from V and 6 bases from J, the junction contained 12 bases not matched to a gene. The CDR3 consists of 15 residues. Germline V gene lookup returns CDR1 SGHAT and CDR2 FQNNGV. TCRdb reprocessed the 5' RACE reads with MiXCR, giving one entry per CDR3 protein. The data show roughly 280,000 distinct CDR3 sequences, roughly 10% seen once. These data were likewise used in another study, on yellow fever vaccine responses in identical twins.

J is TRBJ2-7 and V is TRBV11-2; 9 bases are shared with TRBD2. The sequenced sample consisted of CD8+ T cells sorted from blood. The TCR was taken from a young woman in good health. The CDR3 nucleotides read TGTGCCAGCAGGACACCGGGACTAGCCCCCCTCGAGCAGTACTTC. Translating gives CASRTPGLAPLEQYF.